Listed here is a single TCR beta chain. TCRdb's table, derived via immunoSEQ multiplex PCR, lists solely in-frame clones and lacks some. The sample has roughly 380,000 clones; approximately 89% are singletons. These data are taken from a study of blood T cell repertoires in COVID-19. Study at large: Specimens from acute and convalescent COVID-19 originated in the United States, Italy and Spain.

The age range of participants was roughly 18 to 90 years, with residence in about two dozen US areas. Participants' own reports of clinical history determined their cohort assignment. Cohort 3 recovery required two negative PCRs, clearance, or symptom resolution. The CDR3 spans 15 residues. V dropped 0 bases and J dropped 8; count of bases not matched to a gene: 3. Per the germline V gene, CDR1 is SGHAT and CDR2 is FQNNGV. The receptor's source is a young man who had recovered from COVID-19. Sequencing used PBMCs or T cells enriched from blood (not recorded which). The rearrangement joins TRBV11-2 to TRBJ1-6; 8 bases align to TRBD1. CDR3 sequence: CASSLDQGADSPLHF. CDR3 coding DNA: TGTGCCAGCAGCTTAGATCAGGGGGCAGATTCACCCCTCCACTTT.